The source of this TCR beta chain is a study of blood T cell repertoires in COVID-19. Study at large: Some COVID-19 samples were acute and others convalescent; all came from the United States, Italy and Spain. From T cells, B-cell-depleted T cells, or PBMCs came the material, which was cDNA or gDNA.

A single count supports this clone. V lost 4 bases to trimming and J lost 2 bases; unmatched junction nucleotides: 8. CDR1 and CDR2 (germline): GTSNPN, SVGIG (reference sequence). The CDR3 length is 14 residues. Original processing methods: The authors estimated nucleated cell counts from reference gene primer amplification. Data came from immunoSEQ multiplex PCR; TCRdb stores just in-frame clones and leaves some out. That table supplies the V and J calls and clone size; D and trimming were determined from the DNA. The sample carries about 300,000 clones, roughly 86% recorded once. The specimen was peripheral blood. The chain links TRBV30 to TRBJ2-7, with 7 bases that match TRBD2. The sequence derives from a woman in her fifties or sixties with acute or convalescent COVID-19. CDR3 nucleotides: TGTGCCTGGAAGGGGCAGCGGGATCCCTACGAGCAGTACTTC. This sequence encodes CAWKGQRDPYEQYF.